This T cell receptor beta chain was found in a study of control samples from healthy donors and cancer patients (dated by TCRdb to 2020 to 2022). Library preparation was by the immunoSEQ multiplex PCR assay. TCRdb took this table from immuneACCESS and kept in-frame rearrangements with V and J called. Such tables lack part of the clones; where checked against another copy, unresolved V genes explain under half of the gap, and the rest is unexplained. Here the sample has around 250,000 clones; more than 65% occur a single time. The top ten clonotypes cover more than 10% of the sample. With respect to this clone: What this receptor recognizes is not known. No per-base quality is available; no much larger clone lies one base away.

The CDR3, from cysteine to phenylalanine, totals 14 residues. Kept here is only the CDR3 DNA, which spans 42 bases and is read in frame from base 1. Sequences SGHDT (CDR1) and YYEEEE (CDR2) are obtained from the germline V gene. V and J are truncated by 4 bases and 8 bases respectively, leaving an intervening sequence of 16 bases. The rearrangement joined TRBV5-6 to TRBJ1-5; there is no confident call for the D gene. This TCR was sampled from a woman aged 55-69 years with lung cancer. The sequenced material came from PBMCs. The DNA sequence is TGTGCCAGCAGCCTGGCGGGGTTTGGTGAGCCCCAGCATTTT. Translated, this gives CASSLAGFGEPQHF.